These T cell receptor beta chains were read from a single sample in a study of blood T cell repertoires in COVID-19. The protocol was immunoSEQ multiplex PCR, while the TCRdb copy is restricted to in-frame clones and leaves out a portion. The sample lists approximately 160,000 clones, 60% to 85% occurring once. Material: peripheral blood. The receptor set was obtained from a man in his 60s with acute or convalescent COVID-19. The CDR3 runs from the conserved cysteine through the conserved F or W. A D gene is named only where the DNA matches it firmly. Part of the rows lack a size; the others show once, few, many or a class for expanded clones.

abundance: -
j_gene: TRBJ1-6
d_gene: TRBD1
v_gene: TRBV6-5
CDR3aa: CASSYSGTDNSPLHF
CDR3nt: TGTGCCAGCAGTTACTCGGGGACAGATAATTCACCCCTCCACTTT

abundance: -
j_gene: TRBJ1-2
d_gene: -
v_gene: TRBV11-1
CDR3aa: CASSLATSAYGYTF
CDR3nt: TGTGCCAGCAGCTTAGCGACGAGCGCATATGGCTACACCTTC

abundance: -
j_gene: TRBJ2-3
d_gene: TRBD2
v_gene: TRBV3-1/TRBV3-2
CDR3aa: CASSQAQRGGRDTQYF
CDR3nt: TGTGCCAGCAGCCAAGCCCAGCGGGGGGGCCGGGATACGCAGTATTTT

abundance: -
j_gene: TRBJ1-5
d_gene: -
v_gene: TRBV7-8
CDR3aa: CASSLEIRVTNQPQHF
CDR3nt: TGTGCCAGCAGCTTAGAGATCAGGGTGACGAATCAGCCCCAGCATTTT

abundance: -
j_gene: TRBJ2-1
d_gene: TRBD2
v_gene: TRBV5-5
CDR3aa: CASSPWTSGGDEQFF
CDR3nt: TGTGCCAGCAGCCCTTGGACTAGCGGGGGGGATGAGCAGTTCTTC

abundance: -
j_gene: TRBJ2-7
d_gene: -
v_gene: TRBV11-2
CDR3aa: CASSLSKSYEQYF
CDR3nt: TGTGCCAGCAGCTTAAGCAAATCCTACGAGCAGTACTTC

abundance: -
j_gene: TRBJ2-5
d_gene: TRBD1
v_gene: TRBV28
CDR3aa: CASSPPGQGMTQYF
CDR3nt: TGTGCCAGCAGTCCGCCGGGACAGGGGATGACCCAGTACTTC

abundance: -
j_gene: TRBJ2-2
d_gene: -
v_gene: TRBV9
CDR3aa: CASSVAPQENGELFF
CDR3nt: TGTGCCAGCAGCGTAGCCCCTCAGGAAAACGGGGAGCTGTTTTTT

abundance: -
j_gene: TRBJ2-7
d_gene: -
v_gene: TRBV5-6
CDR3aa: CASSLDSGNEQYF
CDR3nt: TGTGCCAGCAGCCTCGACAGTGGAAACGAGCAGTACTTC

abundance: once
j_gene: TRBJ2-7
d_gene: -
v_gene: TRBV7-2
CDR3aa: CASSLVGPIGAEQYF
CDR3nt: TGTGCCAGCAGCTTAGTAGGGCCCATAGGGGCTGAGCAGTACTTC

abundance: -
j_gene: TRBJ2-7
d_gene: TRBD2
v_gene: TRBV6-5
CDR3aa: CASNSGGETYEQYF
CDR3nt: TGTGCCAGCAATAGCGGGGGAGAGACCTACGAGCAGTACTTC

abundance: -
j_gene: TRBJ1-1
d_gene: TRBD1
v_gene: TRBV5-6
CDR3aa: CASSSMNRGLSLNTEAFF
CDR3nt: TGTGCCAGCAGCTCGATGAACAGGGGGCTGAGTTTGAACACTGAAGCTTTCTTT

abundance: -
j_gene: TRBJ2-4
d_gene: TRBD2
v_gene: TRBV4-2
CDR3aa: CASSQGGGGEGIQYF
CDR3nt: TGTGCCAGCAGCCAAGGCGGCGGGGGGGAGGGCATTCAGTACTTC

abundance: -
j_gene: TRBJ2-2
d_gene: TRBD1
v_gene: TRBV30
CDR3aa: CAWRGPDRVLTGELFF
CDR3nt: TGTGCCTGGAGGGGACCGGACAGGGTACTCACCGGGGAGCTGTTTTTT

abundance: -
j_gene: TRBJ2-7
d_gene: TRBD2
v_gene: TRBV13
CDR3aa: CASSPGLAYEQYF
CDR3nt: TGTGCCAGCAGCCCCGGACTAGCCTATGAGCAGTACTTC

abundance: -
j_gene: TRBJ1-4
d_gene: TRBD1
v_gene: TRBV6-5
CDR3aa: CASRRQGVREKLFF
CDR3nt: TGTGCCAGCAGAAGACAGGGCGTTCGGGAAAAACTGTTTTTT

abundance: -
j_gene: TRBJ1-1
d_gene: -
v_gene: TRBV9
CDR3aa: CASGVRGGGDTEAFF
CDR3nt: TGTGCCAGCGGAGTTCGCGGGGGTGGGGACACTGAAGCTTTCTTT

abundance: few
j_gene: TRBJ1-1
d_gene: -
v_gene: TRBV9
CDR3aa: CASSVDSRPTEAFF
CDR3nt: TGTGCCAGCAGCGTAGACAGCCGTCCCACTGAAGCTTTCTTT

abundance: few
j_gene: TRBJ1-1
d_gene: -
v_gene: TRBV2
CDR3aa: CASGGERNTEAFF
CDR3nt: TGTGCCAGCGGAGGGGAGAGGAACACTGAAGCTTTCTTT

abundance: -
j_gene: TRBJ2-7
d_gene: TRBD1
v_gene: TRBV6-1
CDR3aa: CASREEPGQPYEQYF
CDR3nt: TGTGCCAGCAGGGAAGAACCGGGACAGCCCTACGAGCAGTACTTC

abundance: once
j_gene: TRBJ2-7
d_gene: -
v_gene: TRBV19
CDR3aa: CASMGASGEFYEQYF
CDR3nt: TGTGCCAGTATGGGGGCCAGCGGAGAATTCTACGAGCAGTACTTC

abundance: -
j_gene: TRBJ2-2
d_gene: TRBD1
v_gene: TRBV6-5
CDR3aa: CASSLTGAPTGELFF
CDR3nt: TGTGCCAGCAGTCTGACAGGGGCGCCGACCGGGGAGCTGTTTTTT

abundance: -
j_gene: TRBJ1-1
d_gene: TRBD1
v_gene: TRBV4-1
CDR3aa: CASSQGTGVTEAFF
CDR3nt: TGCGCCAGCAGCCAAGGGACAGGGGTGACTGAAGCTTTCTTT

abundance: few
j_gene: TRBJ1-6
d_gene: -
v_gene: TRBV3-1/TRBV3-2
CDR3aa: CASSQEGSLEGNSPLHF
CDR3nt: TGTGCCAGCAGCCAAGAAGGATCGCTGGAGGGTAATTCACCCCTCCACTTT

abundance: once
j_gene: TRBJ1-1
d_gene: TRBD1
v_gene: TRBV5-8
CDR3aa: CASSRGGQGAFF
CDR3nt: TGTGCCAGCAGCCGTGGGGGACAGGGCGCTTTCTTT

abundance: -
j_gene: TRBJ2-6
d_gene: TRBD2
v_gene: TRBV3-1/TRBV3-2
CDR3aa: CASSQGARGVSGANVLTF
CDR3nt: TGTGCCAGCAGCCAAGGGGCGCGGGGGGTCTCTGGGGCCAACGTCCTGACTTTC

abundance: -
j_gene: TRBJ2-3
d_gene: -
v_gene: TRBV2
CDR3aa: CASRTLVSTDTQYF
CDR3nt: TGTGCCAGCAGAACTCTAGTTAGCACAGATACGCAGTATTTT

abundance: few
j_gene: TRBJ1-6
d_gene: -
v_gene: TRBV28
CDR3aa: CASSLHRADYNSPLHF
CDR3nt: TGTGCCAGCAGTTTACACAGAGCTGACTATAATTCACCCCTCCACTTT

abundance: -
j_gene: TRBJ1-2
d_gene: TRBD1
v_gene: TRBV18
CDR3aa: CASSLGGDYGYTF
CDR3nt: TGTGCCAGCTCTTTAGGGGGCGACTATGGCTACACCTTC

abundance: -
j_gene: TRBJ2-3
d_gene: -
v_gene: TRBV7-3
CDR3aa: CASSLGAGPTDTQYF
CDR3nt: TGTGCCAGCAGCTTAGGGGCAGGGCCCACAGATACGCAGTATTTT

abundance: -
j_gene: TRBJ1-1
d_gene: TRBD1
v_gene: TRBV4-3
CDR3aa: CASSQEPSGDRAAFF
CDR3nt: TGCGCCAGCAGCCAAGAACCGTCCGGGGACAGGGCAGCTTTCTTT

abundance: -
j_gene: TRBJ2-7
d_gene: TRBD2
v_gene: TRBV7-6
CDR3aa: CASSLTGLAVSYEQYF
CDR3nt: TGTGCCAGCAGCTTAACGGGACTAGCTGTCTCCTACGAGCAGTACTTC

abundance: -
j_gene: TRBJ1-1
d_gene: TRBD1
v_gene: TRBV11-2
CDR3aa: CASSLAGGPNTEAFF
CDR3nt: TGTGCCAGCAGCTTAGCAGGGGGGCCGAACACTGAAGCTTTCTTT

abundance: -
j_gene: TRBJ1-5
d_gene: -
v_gene: TRBV4-2
CDR3aa: CASSQVSGELRPQHF
CDR3nt: TGTGCCAGCAGCCAAGTCTCAGGGGAATTGCGGCCCCAGCATTTT

abundance: -
j_gene: TRBJ2-7
d_gene: TRBD1
v_gene: TRBV6-2/TRBV6-3
CDR3aa: CASSLGQGSSYEQYF
CDR3nt: TGTGCCAGCAGCCTTGGACAGGGAAGCTCCTACGAGCAGTACTTC

abundance: -
j_gene: TRBJ1-2
d_gene: -
v_gene: TRBV21-1
CDR3aa: CASILRQVQCYTF
CDR3nt: TGTGCCAGCATCCTTAGACAGGTCCAATGCTACACCTTC

abundance: -
j_gene: TRBJ2-1
d_gene: -
v_gene: TRBV5-1
CDR3aa: CASSLPGGDEQFF
CDR3nt: TGCGCCAGCAGCTTACCCGGAGGGGATGAGCAGTTCTTC

abundance: -
j_gene: TRBJ2-7
d_gene: TRBD1
v_gene: TRBV6-5
CDR3aa: CASSYLGGQSYEQYF
CDR3nt: TGTGCCAGCAGTTACTTAGGGGGACAGTCCTACGAGCAGTACTTC

abundance: -
j_gene: TRBJ1-1
d_gene: -
v_gene: TRBV10-2
CDR3aa: CASRGNSGGGTEAFF
CDR3nt: TGCGCCAGCAGGGGGAATAGCGGGGGAGGCACTGAAGCTTTCTTT

abundance: -
j_gene: TRBJ2-7
d_gene: TRBD1
v_gene: TRBV2
CDR3aa: CASSDSSGTGAYEQYF
CDR3nt: TGTGCCAGCAGTGATTCCTCGGGGACAGGGGCCTACGAGCAGTACTTC

abundance: once
j_gene: TRBJ1-2
d_gene: TRBD1
v_gene: TRBV30
CDR3aa: CAWTGDRGYYGYTF
CDR3nt: TGTGCCTGGACCGGGGACAGGGGGTACTATGGCTACACCTTC

abundance: few
j_gene: TRBJ2-7
d_gene: -
v_gene: TRBV7-9
CDR3aa: CASSLAGSSYEQYF
CDR3nt: TGTGCCAGCAGCTTAGCTGGCAGCTCCTACGAGCAGTACTTC

abundance: -
j_gene: TRBJ2-7
d_gene: -
v_gene: TRBV11-3
CDR3aa: CASSPRDTHEQYF
CDR3nt: TGTGCCAGCAGCCCCCGCGATACCCACGAGCAGTACTTC

abundance: -
j_gene: TRBJ2-5
d_gene: -
v_gene: TRBV29-1
CDR3aa: CSVGNSRETQYF
CDR3nt: TGCAGCGTTGGAAACTCTAGAGAGACCCAGTACTTC

abundance: -
j_gene: TRBJ1-1
d_gene: TRBD1
v_gene: TRBV6-1
CDR3aa: CASSARQGRPSNTEAFF
CDR3nt: TGTGCCAGCAGTGCCAGACAGGGAAGGCCCTCCAACACTGAAGCTTTCTTT

abundance: -
j_gene: TRBJ1-1
d_gene: -
v_gene: TRBV6-5
CDR3aa: CASNTGHTEAFF
CDR3nt: TGTGCCAGCAATACAGGACACACTGAAGCTTTCTTT

abundance: -
j_gene: TRBJ1-6
d_gene: TRBD1
v_gene: TRBV5-1
CDR3aa: CASSTPDRGVNSPLHF
CDR3nt: TGCGCCAGCAGTACCCCGGACAGGGGGGTCAATTCACCCCTCCACTTT

abundance: -
j_gene: TRBJ2-1
d_gene: TRBD2
v_gene: TRBV6-5
CDR3aa: CASRTTSGPYNEQFF
CDR3nt: TGTGCCAGCAGAACCACTAGCGGACCCTACAATGAGCAGTTCTTC

abundance: few
j_gene: TRBJ1-5
d_gene: TRBD1
v_gene: TRBV19
CDR3aa: CASRETGGNQPQHF
CDR3nt: TGTGCCAGTAGGGAGACAGGGGGCAATCAGCCCCAGCATTTT

abundance: -
j_gene: TRBJ1-2
d_gene: TRBD1
v_gene: TRBV19
CDR3aa: CASSIQGAGYGYTF
CDR3nt: TGTGCCAGTAGTATACAGGGGGCTGGCTATGGCTACACCTTC

abundance: -
j_gene: TRBJ2-1
d_gene: -
v_gene: TRBV7-2
CDR3aa: CASSLVGGWRGEQFF
CDR3nt: TGTGCCAGCAGCTTAGTCGGTGGATGGCGGGGTGAGCAGTTCTTC

abundance: -
j_gene: TRBJ2-7
d_gene: -
v_gene: TRBV7-8
CDR3aa: CASSLSGAKYEQYF
CDR3nt: TGTGCCAGCAGCTTATCAGGGGCTAAGTACGAGCAGTACTTC